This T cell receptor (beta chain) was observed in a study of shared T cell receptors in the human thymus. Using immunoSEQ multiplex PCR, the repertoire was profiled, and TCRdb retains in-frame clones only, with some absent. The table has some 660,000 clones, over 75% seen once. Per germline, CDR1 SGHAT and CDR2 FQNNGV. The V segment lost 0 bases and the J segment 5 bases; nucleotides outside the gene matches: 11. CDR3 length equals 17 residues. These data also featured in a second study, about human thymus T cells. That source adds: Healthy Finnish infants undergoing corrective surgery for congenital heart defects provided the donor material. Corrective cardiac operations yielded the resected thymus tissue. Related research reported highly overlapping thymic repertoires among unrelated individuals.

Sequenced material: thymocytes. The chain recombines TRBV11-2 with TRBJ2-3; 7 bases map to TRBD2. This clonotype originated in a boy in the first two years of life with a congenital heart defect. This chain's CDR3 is CASSLEPSWEREDTQYF. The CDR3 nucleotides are TGTGCCAGCAGCTTAGAACCGTCGTGGGAGCGGGAAGATACGCAGTATTTT.